This passage covers 8 T cell receptor beta chains from one sample sequenced in a study of T cell responses to AZD1222 COVID-19 vaccine. Profiling relied on immunoSEQ multiplex PCR, and the TCRdb table lists in-frame clones only, not all of them. The table includes 110,000 to 150,000 clones, just under 95% detected once. This sample comprised peripheral blood, obtained after recovery from COVID-19. Receptors originate from an adult who had recovered from COVID-19.

The chain is built from TRBV28 and TRBJ2-1; possible D gene TRBD2, 5 bases. V was trimmed by 2 bases and J by 7 bases, leaving 9 bases between them. The germline gives CDR1 MDHEN, CDR2 SYDVKM. CDR3 length: 13 amino acids. The CDR3 region is CASSLPWRNEQFF. The CDR3 nucleotides are TGTGCCAGCAGTTTACCCTGGAGGAATGAGCAGTTCTTC.

The rearrangement links TRBV10-3 to TRBJ1-2, with TRBD1 identical over 8 bases. Trimming took 4 bases from V and 4 from J; bases not matched to a gene: 5. Germline V CDR1 and CDR2: ENHRY, SYGVKD. CDR3 length equals 14 residues. The CDR3 DNA sequence: TGTGCCATCAGTGGTACAGGGGGTAGCTATGGCTACACCTTC. It yields the protein CAISGTGGSYGYTF.

Written as DNA, the CDR3 is TGTGCCAGCACCCTGGACAGGGGGCTTGCCAATGAGCAGTTCTTC. Encoded protein: CASTLDRGLANEQFF. This chain links TRBV28 with TRBJ2-1; 11 nucleotides line up with TRBD1. The J segment lost 6 bases and the V segment lost 7 bases, leaving 8 bases of the junction unmatched. CDR3 length equals 15 residues. Germline-derived CDR1 and CDR2 are MDHEN and SYDVKM. The variable domain in full, completed from reference TRBV28 and TRBJ2-1, reads DVKVTQSSRYLVKRTGEKVFLECVQDMDHENMFWYRQDPGLGLRLIYFSYDVKMKEKGDIPEGYSVSREKKERFSLILESASTNQTSMYLCASTLDRGLANEQFFGPGTRLTVL.

V and J are TRBV25-1 and TRBJ2-2; tentatively, D is TRBD2 (6 bases). The CDR3 is 14 amino acids. Trimming took 5 bases from V and 4 from J, leaving 11 bases between them. Looked up from germline, CDR1 is MGHDK and CDR2 is SYGVNS. DNA for the CDR3: TGTGCCAGCAGTTTTCTGGGGGGCACCGGGGAGCTGTTTTTT. This codes for CASSFLGGTGELFF.

The chain employs TRBV28 and TRBJ2-1; 10 bases match TRBD2. This CDR3 is 13 amino acids long. Per germline, CDR1 MDHEN and CDR2 SYDVKM. The ends lost 10 bases at V and 2 bases at J; junction bases unmatched: 2. CDR3 region: CATGLAAYNEQFF. The CDR3 region has the DNA TGTGCCACTGGACTAGCGGCCTACAATGAGCAGTTCTTC.

The chain joins TRBV9 to TRBJ2-1, with D unresolved. V was trimmed by 0 bases and J by 6 bases, leaving 13 bases between them. In germline, CDR1 is SGDLS, CDR2 YYNGEE. There are 15 residues in the CDR3. The CDR3, as DNA: TGTGCCAGCAGCGTAGACGGGCTCCCCGGCAATGAGCAGTTCTTC. Its protein product is CASSVDGLPGNEQFF.

The J gene is TRBJ1-6, the V gene TRBV5-1; D gene uncertain. Germline CDR1 reads SGHRS; CDR2 reads YFSETQ. Trimming took off 0 bases at V and 3 bases at J, with 13 bases between the two ends. This CDR3 is built from 17 residues. The CDR3 spells CASSLVGLRFYNSPLHF. DNA of the CDR3: TGCGCCAGCAGCTTGGTGGGCCTCCGATTCTATAATTCACCCCTCCACTTT.

This clone was counted a single time. V is TRBV19 and J is TRBJ1-1; D call uncertain. This CDR3 contains 11 residues. In germline, CDR1 is LNHDA, CDR2 SQIVND (reference sequence). Deletions cut 3 bases from V and 3 bases from J, with 2 bases between. This chain's CDR3 is CASSIDTEAFF. CDR3 coding DNA: TGTGCCAGTAGTATTGACACTGAAGCTTTCTTT. Complete variable domain (other parts from reference TRBV19 and TRBJ1-1): DGGITQSPKYLFRKEGQNVTLSCEQNLNHDAMYWYRQDPGQGLRLIYYSQIVNDFQKGDIAEGYSVSREKKESFPLTVTSAQKNPTAFYLCASSIDTEAFFGQGTRLTVV.